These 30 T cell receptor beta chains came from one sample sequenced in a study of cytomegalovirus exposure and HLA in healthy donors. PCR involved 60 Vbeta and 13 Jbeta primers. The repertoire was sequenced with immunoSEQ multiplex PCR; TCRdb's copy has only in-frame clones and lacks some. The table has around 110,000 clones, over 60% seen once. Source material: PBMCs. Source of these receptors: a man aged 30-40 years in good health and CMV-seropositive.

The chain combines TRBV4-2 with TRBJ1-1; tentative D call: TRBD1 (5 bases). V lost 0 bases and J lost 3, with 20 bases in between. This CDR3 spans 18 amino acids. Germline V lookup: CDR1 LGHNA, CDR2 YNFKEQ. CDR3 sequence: CASSQDGVRGGRYTEAFF. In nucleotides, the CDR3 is TGTGCCAGCAGCCAAGATGGGGTTAGGGGTGGGAGGTACACTGAAGCTTTCTTT.

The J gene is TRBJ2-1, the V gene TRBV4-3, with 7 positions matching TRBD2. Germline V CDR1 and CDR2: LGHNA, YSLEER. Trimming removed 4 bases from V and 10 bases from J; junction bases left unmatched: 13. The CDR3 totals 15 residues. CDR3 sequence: CASSRSAGRGTEQFF. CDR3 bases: TGCGCCAGCAGCCGGTCGGCGGGGCGGGGGACCGAGCAGTTCTTC.

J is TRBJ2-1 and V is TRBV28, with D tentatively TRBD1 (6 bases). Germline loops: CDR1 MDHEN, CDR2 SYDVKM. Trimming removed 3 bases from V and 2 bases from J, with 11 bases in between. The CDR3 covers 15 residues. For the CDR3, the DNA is TGTGCCAGCAGTTTGGGCAGGGGACCCTACAATGAGCAGTTCTTC. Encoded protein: CASSLGRGPYNEQFF.

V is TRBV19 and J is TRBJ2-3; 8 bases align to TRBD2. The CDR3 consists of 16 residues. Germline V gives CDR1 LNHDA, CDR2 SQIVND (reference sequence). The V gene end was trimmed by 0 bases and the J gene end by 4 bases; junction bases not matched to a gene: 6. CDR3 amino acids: CASSIDHRGGSDTQYF. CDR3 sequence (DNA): TGTGCCAGTAGTATAGATCATCGGGGGGGCTCAGATACGCAGTATTTT.

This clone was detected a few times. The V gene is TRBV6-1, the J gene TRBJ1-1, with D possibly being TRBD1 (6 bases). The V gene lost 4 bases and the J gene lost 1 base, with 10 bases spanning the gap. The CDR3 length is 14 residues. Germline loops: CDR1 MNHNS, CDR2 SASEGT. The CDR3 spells CASSGTTGNTEAFF. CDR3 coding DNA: TGTGCCAGCAGTGGAACGACAGGGAACACTGAAGCTTTCTTT.

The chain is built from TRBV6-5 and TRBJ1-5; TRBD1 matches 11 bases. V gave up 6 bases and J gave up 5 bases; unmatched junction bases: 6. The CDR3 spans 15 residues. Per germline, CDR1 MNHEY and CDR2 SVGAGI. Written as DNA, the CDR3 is TGTGCCAGCAGGAGGGACAGGGGGTCGGATCAGCCCCAGCATTTT. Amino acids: CASRRDRGSDQPQHF.

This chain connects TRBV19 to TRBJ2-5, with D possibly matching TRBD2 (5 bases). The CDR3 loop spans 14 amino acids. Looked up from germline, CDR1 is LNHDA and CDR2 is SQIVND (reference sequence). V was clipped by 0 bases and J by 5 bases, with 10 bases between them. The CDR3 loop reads CASSIDQRGETQYF. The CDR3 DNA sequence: TGTGCCAGTAGTATAGACCAGCGAGGGGAGACCCAGTACTTC.

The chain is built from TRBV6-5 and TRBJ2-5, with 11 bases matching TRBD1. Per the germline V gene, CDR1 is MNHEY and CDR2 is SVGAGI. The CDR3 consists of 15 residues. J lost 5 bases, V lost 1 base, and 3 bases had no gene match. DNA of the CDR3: TGTGCCAGCAGTTACTGGACAGGGGGCCGGGAGACCCAGTACTTC. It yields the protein CASSYWTGGRETQYF.

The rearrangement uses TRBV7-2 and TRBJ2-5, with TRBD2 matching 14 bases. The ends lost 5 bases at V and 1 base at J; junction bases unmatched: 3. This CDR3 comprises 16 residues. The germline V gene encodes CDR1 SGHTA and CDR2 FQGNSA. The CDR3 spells CASSQGLAGGQETQYF. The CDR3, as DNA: TGTGCCAGCAGCCAAGGACTAGCGGGGGGCCAAGAGACCCAGTACTTC.

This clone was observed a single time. CDR3 protein: CASTSDRANSPLHF. CDR3 coding DNA: TGTGCCAGCACCTCGGACAGGGCTAATTCACCCCTCCACTTT. The chain employs TRBV28 and TRBJ1-6; 8 bases are shared with TRBD1. Looked up from germline, CDR1 is MDHEN and CDR2 is SYDVKM. This CDR3 contains 14 residues. The V and J ends lost 7 bases and 6 bases, in that order; junction bases with no gene match: 5.

The CDR3 region is CASSLEEGSEQYF. Written as DNA, the CDR3 is TGTGCCAGCAGCTTAGAAGAGGGTAGCGAGCAGTACTTC. The chain carries TRBV11-3 and TRBJ2-7, with D perhaps TRBD2 (5 bases). The V gene's germline CDR1 is SGHNT and CDR2 YENEEA. The V gene lost 0 bases and the J gene lost 6 bases, with 9 bases spanning the gap. CDR3 length: 13 amino acids.

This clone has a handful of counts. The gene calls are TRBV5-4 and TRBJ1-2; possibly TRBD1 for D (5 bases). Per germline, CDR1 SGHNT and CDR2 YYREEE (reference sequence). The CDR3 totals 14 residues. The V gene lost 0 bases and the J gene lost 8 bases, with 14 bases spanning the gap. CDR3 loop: CASSLGQGLGGYTF. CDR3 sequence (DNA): TGTGCCAGCAGCTTGGGGCAGGGCCTAGGAGGCTACACCTTC.

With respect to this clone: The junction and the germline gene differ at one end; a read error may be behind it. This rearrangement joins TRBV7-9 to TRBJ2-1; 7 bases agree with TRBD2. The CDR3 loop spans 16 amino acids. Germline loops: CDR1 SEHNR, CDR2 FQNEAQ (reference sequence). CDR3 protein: CSSSARLARIDNEQFF. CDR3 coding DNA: TGTTCCAGCAGCGCAAGACTAGCAAGGATCGACAATGAGCAGTTCTTC.

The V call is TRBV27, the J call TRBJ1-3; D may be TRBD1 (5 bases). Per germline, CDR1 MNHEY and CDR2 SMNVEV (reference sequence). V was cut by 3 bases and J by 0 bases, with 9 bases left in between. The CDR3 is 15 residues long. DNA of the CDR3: TGTGCCAGCAGTTTCGGGGGGACCTCTGGAAACACCATATATTTT. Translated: CASSFGGTSGNTIYF.

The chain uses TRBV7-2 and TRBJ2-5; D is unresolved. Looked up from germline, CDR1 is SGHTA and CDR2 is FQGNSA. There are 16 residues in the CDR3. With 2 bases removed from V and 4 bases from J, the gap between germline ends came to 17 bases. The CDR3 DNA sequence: TGTGCCAGCAGCTTAAGAGGCTTCAACCGAGGAGAGACCCAGTACTTC. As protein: CASSLRGFNRGETQYF.

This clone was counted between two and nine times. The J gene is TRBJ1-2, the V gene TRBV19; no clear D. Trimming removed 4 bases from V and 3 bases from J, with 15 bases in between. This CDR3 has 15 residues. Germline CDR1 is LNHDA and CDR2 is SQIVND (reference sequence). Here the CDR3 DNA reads TGTGCCAGTAGTAGTGAGGGAGGAGTCTACTATGGCTACACCTTC. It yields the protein CASSSEGGVYYGYTF.

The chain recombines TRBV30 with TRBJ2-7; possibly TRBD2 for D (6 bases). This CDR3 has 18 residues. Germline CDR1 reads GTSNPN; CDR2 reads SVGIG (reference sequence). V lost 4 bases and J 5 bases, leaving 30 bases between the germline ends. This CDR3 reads CAWTSPYFSRDSPHEQYF. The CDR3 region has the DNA TGTGCCTGGACGAGCCCATACTTCTCCCGGGACTCTCCCCACGAGCAGTACTTC.

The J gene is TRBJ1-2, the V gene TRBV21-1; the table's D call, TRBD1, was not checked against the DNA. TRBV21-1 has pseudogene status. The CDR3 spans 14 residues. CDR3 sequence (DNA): TGTGCCAGCAGCAAAGGTCAGGGGGACTATGGCTACACCTTC. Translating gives CASSKGQGDYGYTF.

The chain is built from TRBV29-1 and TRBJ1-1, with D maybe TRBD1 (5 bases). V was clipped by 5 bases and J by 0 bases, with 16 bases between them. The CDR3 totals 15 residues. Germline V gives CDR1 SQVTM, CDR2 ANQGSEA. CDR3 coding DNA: TGCAGCGTTAAGATTACAAGGGGCATGAACACTGAAGCTTTCTTT. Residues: CSVKITRGMNTEAFF.

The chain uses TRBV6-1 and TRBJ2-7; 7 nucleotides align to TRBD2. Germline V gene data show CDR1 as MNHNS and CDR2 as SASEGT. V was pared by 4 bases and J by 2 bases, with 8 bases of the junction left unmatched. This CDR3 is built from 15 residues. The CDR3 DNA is TGTGCCAGCAGTGCTTTATTAGCGGGCACCTACGAGCAGTACTTC. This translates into CASSALLAGTYEQYF.

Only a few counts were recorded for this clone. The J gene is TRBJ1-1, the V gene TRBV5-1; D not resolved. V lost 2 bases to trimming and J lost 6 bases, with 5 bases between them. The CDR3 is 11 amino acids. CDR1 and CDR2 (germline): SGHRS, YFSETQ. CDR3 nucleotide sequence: TGCGCCAGCAGCTTTCGGTCTGAAGCTTTCTTT. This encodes CASSFRSEAFF. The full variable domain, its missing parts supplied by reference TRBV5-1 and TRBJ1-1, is KAGVTQTPRYLIKTRGQQVTLSCSPISGHRSVSWYQQTPGQGLQFLFEYFSETQRNKGNFPGRFSGRQFSNSRSEMNVSTLELGDSALYLCASSFRSEAFFGQGTRLTVV.

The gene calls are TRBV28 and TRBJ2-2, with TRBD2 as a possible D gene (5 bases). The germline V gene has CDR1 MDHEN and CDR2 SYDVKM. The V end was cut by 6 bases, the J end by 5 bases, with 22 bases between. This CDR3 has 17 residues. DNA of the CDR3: TGTGCCAGCAGCACTTCAAATCGTGGGGAGAGGACCGGGGAGCTGTTTTTT. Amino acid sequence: CASSTSNRGERTGELFF.

CDR3 coding DNA: TGTGCCAGCAGTCCCCGACAGAACACTGAAGCTTTCTTT. Amino acid sequence: CASSPRQNTEAFF. The rearrangement links TRBV27 to TRBJ1-1; no clear D gene. Looked up from germline, CDR1 is MNHEY and CDR2 is SMNVEV (reference sequence). CDR3 length: 13 residues. V dropped 5 bases and J dropped 1 base, with 8 bases sitting between them.

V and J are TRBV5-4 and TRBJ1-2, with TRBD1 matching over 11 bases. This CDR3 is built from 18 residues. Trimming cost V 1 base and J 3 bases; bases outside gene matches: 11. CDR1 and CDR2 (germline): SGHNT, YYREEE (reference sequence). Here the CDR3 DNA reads TGTGCCAGCAGCTTGAGCCCGGGACAGGGGGAGACCCACTATGGCTACACCTTC. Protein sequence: CASSLSPGQGETHYGYTF.

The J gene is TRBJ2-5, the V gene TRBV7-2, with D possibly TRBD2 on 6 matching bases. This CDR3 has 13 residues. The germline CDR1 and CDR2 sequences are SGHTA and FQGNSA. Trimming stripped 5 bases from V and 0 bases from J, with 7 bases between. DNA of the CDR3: TGTGCCAGCAGCCGGGACTACCAAGAGACCCAGTACTTC. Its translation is CASSRDYQETQYF. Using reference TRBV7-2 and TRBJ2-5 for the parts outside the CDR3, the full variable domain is GAGVSQSPSNKVTEKGKDVELRCDPISGHTALYWYRQSLGQGLEFLIYFQGNSAPDKSGLPSDRFSAERTGGSVSTLTIQRTQQEDSAVYLCASSRDYQETQYFGPGTRLLVL.

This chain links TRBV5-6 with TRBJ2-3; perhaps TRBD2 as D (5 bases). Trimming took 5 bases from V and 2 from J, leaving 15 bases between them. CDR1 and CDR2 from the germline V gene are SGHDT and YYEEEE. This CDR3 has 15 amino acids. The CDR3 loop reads CASRRERLITDTQYF. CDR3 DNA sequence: TGTGCCAGCAGAAGGGAGAGATTGATCACAGATACGCAGTATTTT.

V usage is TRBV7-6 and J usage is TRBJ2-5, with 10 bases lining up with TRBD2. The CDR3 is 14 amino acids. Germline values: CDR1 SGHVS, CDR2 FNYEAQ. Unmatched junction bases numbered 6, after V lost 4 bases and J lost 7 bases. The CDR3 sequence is CASSSLTSGSTQYF. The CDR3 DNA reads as TGTGCCAGCAGCTCCTTGACTAGCGGGTCGACCCAGTACTTC.

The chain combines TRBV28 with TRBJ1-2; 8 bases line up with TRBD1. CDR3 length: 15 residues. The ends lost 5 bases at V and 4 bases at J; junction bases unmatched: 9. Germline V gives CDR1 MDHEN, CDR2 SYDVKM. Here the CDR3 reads CASSELTGESYGYTF. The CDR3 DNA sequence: TGTGCCAGCAGTGAACTGACAGGGGAGTCCTATGGCTACACCTTC.

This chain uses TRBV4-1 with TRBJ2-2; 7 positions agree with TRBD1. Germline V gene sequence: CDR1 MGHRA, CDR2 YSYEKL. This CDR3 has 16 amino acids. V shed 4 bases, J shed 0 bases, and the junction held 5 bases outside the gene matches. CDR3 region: CASSRSGTANTGELFF. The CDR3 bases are TGCGCCAGCAGCCGGTCCGGGACAGCGAACACCGGGGAGCTGTTTTTT.

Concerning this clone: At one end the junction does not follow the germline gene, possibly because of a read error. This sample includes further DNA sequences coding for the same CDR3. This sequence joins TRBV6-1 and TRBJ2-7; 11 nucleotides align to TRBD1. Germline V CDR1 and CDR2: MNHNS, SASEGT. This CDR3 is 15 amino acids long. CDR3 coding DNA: TGTGCCAGCAGTGAACCGGGACAGGGGGACGTACTAGCCAACTTC. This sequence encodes CASSEPGQGDVLANF.